What follows are 31 T cell receptor beta chains derived from one specimen sequenced in a study of T-cell reconstitution after alpha-beta-depleted transplantation in children. Overall study findings and caveats: One year post-transplant, T-cell counts and diversity were largely derived from T cells produced anew.

A TCRbeta library incorporating unique molecular identifiers was prepared. TCRdb reprocessed the PCR reads with MiXCR, giving one entry per CDR3 protein. Of a few hundred thousand distinct CDR3 sequences detected, 6% to 10% appear once; the ten largest clones hold around 9.8%. These receptors' targets are unknown. The input for sequencing was peripheral blood, taken 360 days after TCRalphabeta/CD19-depleted stem cell transplant. These receptors were collected from a female patient aged 2-9 years who had a stem cell transplant for Fanconi anemia, so the T cells may come from the graft donor.

This clonotype showed up many times. The V call is TRBV7-6, the J call TRBJ1-1; the match to TRBD1 covers 10 bases. This CDR3 has 15 residues. Looked up from germline, CDR1 is SGHVS and CDR2 is FNYEAQ. The junction had 5 bases not matched to a gene; V was cut back by 1 base and J by 6 bases. The chain's CDR3 is CASSLGPGQGPEAFF. The CDR3 coding sequence is TGTGCCAGCAGCTTAGGTCCGGGACAGGGGCCTGAAGCTTTCTTT.

In this sample, this clonotype turned up a few times. In DNA, the CDR3 is TGCGCCAGCAGCTTGGACGGGTACCAAGAGACCCAGTACTTC. Translated, it gives CASSLDGYQETQYF. The chain combines TRBV5-1 with TRBJ2-5; D unclear. V dropped 0 bases and J dropped 0 bases, with 6 bases sitting between them. The CDR3 loop spans 14 amino acids. The germline CDR1 and CDR2 sequences are SGHRS and YFSETQ.

The table lists this clonotype with many counts. This chain links TRBV7-2 with TRBJ2-1; 7 bases match TRBD2. The CDR3 has 16 amino acids. J was trimmed by 0 bases and V by 2 bases; bases with no gene match: 4. Germline V gene data show CDR1 as SGHTA and CDR2 as FQGNSA. The CDR3 protein is CASSLNGRNSYNEQFF. The CDR3 region has the DNA TGTGCCAGCAGCTTAAACGGGAGGAACTCCTACAATGAGCAGTTCTTC.

This clonotype came up many times. The rearrangement links TRBV27 to TRBJ2-1, with a possible D match to TRBD2 (5 bases). The V gene lost 5 bases and the J gene lost 0 bases, with 23 bases spanning the gap. Germline V gene lookup returns CDR1 MNHEY and CDR2 SMNVEV (reference sequence). This CDR3 region has 19 residues. CDR3 in amino acids: CASSPPSVLTGISYNEQFF. CDR3 DNA sequence: TGTGCCAGCAGTCCCCCCTCCGTTTTGACGGGGATCTCCTACAATGAGCAGTTCTTC.

In its sample, this clonotype was seen many times. The genes are TRBV21-1 and TRBJ2-1; the table's D gene call, TRBD1, was not cross checked with the DNA. TRBV21-1 is recorded as a pseudogene. CDR3 length: 15 residues. Here the CDR3 DNA reads TGTGCCAGCAGCAAAGCGGGACATCACTACAATGAGCAGTTCTTC. Its translation is CASSKAGHHYNEQFF.

Note on this clonotype: As the CDR3 is not closed by the conserved phenylalanine or tryptophan, this likely results from a read error. J is TRBJ2-7 and V is TRBV24-1; D unresolved. V was clipped by 3 bases and J by 0 bases, with 5 bases between them. CDR3 length: 13 amino acids. CDR1 and CDR2 from the germline V gene are KGHDR and SFDVKD. The CDR3, as DNA: TGTGCCACCAGTGATAGGGTCTCCTACGAGCAGTACTAC. This sequence encodes CATSDRVSYEQYY.

This clonotype was recorded many times. V and J are TRBV28 and TRBJ2-5, with TRBD1 matching over 7 bases. CDR1 and CDR2 (germline): MDHEN, SYDVKM. V lost 5 bases and J lost 4; bases outside the gene matches: 10. The CDR3 has 15 residues. The CDR3 sequence is CASSVDRVELETQYF. DNA of the CDR3: TGTGCCAGCAGTGTAGACAGGGTGGAATTAGAGACCCAGTACTTC. The variable domain in full, with the rest retrieved from reference TRBV28 and TRBJ2-5, is DVKVTQSSRYLVKRTGEKVFLECVQDMDHENMFWYRQDPGLGLRLIYFSYDVKMKEKGDIPEGYSVSREKKERFSLILESASTNQTSMYLCASSVDRVELETQYFGPGTRLLVL.

In its sample, this clonotype was seen many times. A junction end diverges from the germline sequence, so it may reflect a read error. The chain recombines TRBV7-7 with TRBJ2-1; D is possibly TRBD1 (7 bases). CDR1 is SSHAT, CDR2 FNYEAQ, per germline (reference sequence). The CDR3 sequence is 18 residues long. The CDR3 reads CASSPGGTASLVSNEQFF. CDR3 in DNA: TGTGCTAGCAGCCCAGGGGGGACAGCCTCCTTGGTTTCTAATGAGCAGTTCTTC.

This clonotype has a count of ten or more. The chain is built from TRBV4-2 and TRBJ1-2; 10 nucleotides line up with TRBD1. The CDR3 extends over 16 amino acids. V was pared by 3 bases and J by 8 bases, with 12 bases of the junction left unmatched. Germline V lookup: CDR1 LGHNA, CDR2 YNFKEQ. CDR3 sequence reads: CASSQFIPGQGTGYTF. Written as DNA, the CDR3 is TGTGCCAGCAGCCAGTTCATACCGGGACAGGGGACAGGCTACACCTTC.

The table lists this clonotype with many counts. The J gene is TRBJ2-3, the V gene TRBV6-1; D unresolved. This CDR3 is built from 13 residues. V lost 5 bases and J lost 8, with 14 bases in between. Germline CDR1 is MNHNS and CDR2 is SASEGT. CDR3 region: CASSPLTQSTQYF. The DNA of the CDR3 is TGTGCCAGCAGTCCCCTGACCCAATCTACGCAGTATTTT.

This clonotype was detected ten times or more. The chain carries TRBV7-2 and TRBJ2-5; D may be TRBD1 (5 bases). This CDR3 region has 15 residues. The ends were cut back, 0 bases at V and 5 bases at J, with 13 bases in the middle. Per the germline V gene, CDR1 is SGHTA and CDR2 is FQGNSA. The CDR3 DNA sequence: TGTGCCAGCAGCTTAGCCGGAAGCAGGGCGGAGACCCAGTACTTC. Its translation is CASSLAGSRAETQYF.

There are a few counts of this clonotype. The rearrangement uses TRBV2 and TRBJ2-5; D remains ambiguous. V was cut by 9 bases and J by 3 bases, with 11 bases left in between. CDR1 is SNHLY, CDR2 FYNNEI, per germline. The CDR3 is 12 amino acids. CDR3 sequence: CARRSGKETQYF. In DNA, the CDR3 is TGTGCCAGAAGATCGGGTAAAGAGACCCAGTACTTC.

In regard to this clonotype: A much larger clone is a single base away; this may be a read error. The gene calls are TRBV27 and TRBJ2-1, with unresolved D. This CDR3 is 11 amino acids long. The germline V gene encodes CDR1 MNHEY and CDR2 SMNVEV (reference sequence). CDR3 DNA: TGTACCAGCAAGCCCTACAATGAGCAGTTCTTC. Amino acid sequence: CTSKPYNEQFF.

This clonotype was counted at least ten times. The chain uses TRBV7-8 and TRBJ1-1, with unresolved D. Germline loops: CDR1 SGHVS, CDR2 FQNEAQ. The V end was cut by 2 bases, the J end by 7 bases, with 8 bases between. The CDR3 runs 12 residues. The CDR3 sequence is CASSLYSSEAFF. The CDR3 DNA sequence: TGTGCCAGCAGCTTATACAGTAGTGAAGCTTTCTTT.

Only a few counts were recorded for this clonotype. This chain uses TRBV28 with TRBJ2-2, with 11 positions matching TRBD1. CDR3 length: 18 residues. Trimming took 3 bases from V and 7 from J; bases not matched to a gene: 13. Germline assignment: CDR1 MDHEN and CDR2 SYDVKM. CDR3 bases: TGTGCCAGCAGTTTCCACCGTAAGGACAGGGGGCGAAGCGGGGAGCTGTTTTTT. It translates to CASSFHRKDRGRSGELFF.

Ten or more counts support this clonotype. The rearrangement joins TRBV7-2 to TRBJ1-1; no definite D call. CDR3 size: 12 residues. V gave up 3 bases and J gave up 1 base, with 3 bases separating them. CDR1 and CDR2 (germline): SGHTA, FQGNSA. CDR3 in amino acids: CASSFSNTEAFF. Written as DNA, the CDR3 is TGTGCCAGCAGCTTCTCGAACACTGAAGCTTTCTTT.

This clonotype has more than one count but fewer than ten. The chain joins TRBV4-1 to TRBJ2-5; 9 positions agree with TRBD2. From germline, CDR1 is MGHRA and CDR2 YSYEKL. The CDR3 sequence is 15 residues long. The V segment lost 4 bases and the J segment 2 bases; nucleotides outside the gene matches: 5. DNA for the CDR3: TGCGCCAGCAGCCCTAGCGGGGCTACTCAAGAGACCCAGTACTTC. Its protein product is CASSPSGATQETQYF.

The V call is TRBV7-8, the J call TRBJ1-1; 8 bases match TRBD1. Germline CDR1 SGHVS, CDR2 FQNEAQ. The CDR3 totals 15 residues. V shed 4 bases, J shed 3 bases, and the junction held 7 bases outside the gene matches. CDR3 bases: TGTGCCAGCAGCTCACCGACAGGGGAAGACACTGAAGCTTTCTTT. Its protein is CASSSPTGEDTEAFF.

The V and J genes are TRBV28 and TRBJ2-7; 9 bases align to TRBD1. The germline CDR1 and CDR2 sequences are MDHEN and SYDVKM. Trimming cost V 5 bases and J 7 bases; bases outside gene matches: 12. The CDR3 sequence is 15 residues long. This chain's CDR3 is CASSITGTGPGEQYF. CDR3 DNA sequence: TGTGCCAGCAGTATCACCGGGACAGGGCCAGGAGAGCAGTACTTC.

This chain links TRBV28 with TRBJ1-1; maybe TRBD1 (6 bases). The germline V gene encodes CDR1 MDHEN and CDR2 SYDVKM. V shed 8 bases and J shed 1 base, with 17 bases lying between them. The CDR3 sequence is 15 residues long. The CDR3 bases are TGTGCCAGCCCCCCCCGGGGGGGCACGAACACTGAAGCTTTCTTT. Amino acids: CASPPRGGTNTEAFF.

This clonotype came up a few times. The V gene is TRBV4-2, the J gene TRBJ1-2; 9 bases are a match to TRBD1. CDR3 length: 16 residues. The germline CDR1 and CDR2 sequences are LGHNA and YNFKEQ. The ends lost 1 base at V and 2 bases at J; junction bases unmatched: 5. CDR3 nucleotides: TGTGCCAGCAGCCAAGTATGGACAGGGGAAAACTATGGCTACACCTTC. It codes for CASSQVWTGENYGYTF.

In the case of this clonotype: A clone one base away is much larger, so this may be a read error. The CDR3 here is CASSSFGTEQFF. In nucleotides, the CDR3 is TGTGCCAGCAGCTCCTTTGGGACTGAGCAGTTCTTC. The chain joins TRBV7-9 to TRBJ2-1, with D perhaps being TRBD1 or TRBD2 (5 bases each). The ends were cut back, 4 bases at V and 9 bases at J, with 10 bases in the middle. CDR3 length: 12 residues. The germline V gene encodes CDR1 SEHNR and CDR2 FQNEAQ (reference sequence).

This clonotype was observed a few times. The chain joins TRBV2 to TRBJ2-7; 8 bases fit TRBD1. The CDR3 sequence is 15 residues long. V shed 8 bases, J shed 4 bases, and the junction held 13 bases outside the gene matches. Germline lookup yields CDR1 SNHLY and CDR2 FYNNEI. This chain's CDR3 is CASLTPGQDPYEQYF. Here the CDR3 DNA reads TGTGCCAGCCTAACTCCGGGACAGGACCCTTACGAGCAGTACTTC.

This clonotype has a count of ten or more. V gene TRBV7-8 combines with J gene TRBJ2-7; 10 bases align to TRBD1. J gave up 4 bases and V 2 bases, and 2 bases lay outside the gene matches. The CDR3 has 14 amino acids. Germline V gene data show CDR1 as SGHVS and CDR2 as FQNEAQ. CDR3 DNA sequence: TGTGCCAGCAGCTTATTGGACAGGGGGTACGAGCAGTACTTC. It encodes CASSLLDRGYEQYF.

The gene calls are TRBV2 and TRBJ1-1, with 7 nucleotides matching TRBD1. The J segment lost 4 bases and the V segment lost 2 bases, leaving 1 base of the junction unmatched. This CDR3 has 13 residues. CDR1 is SNHLY, CDR2 FYNNEI, per germline. CDR3 sequence (DNA): TGTGCCAGCAGTGAATCAGGGGGCACTGAAGCTTTCTTT. Protein sequence: CASSESGGTEAFF.

This clonotype showed up many times. The rearrangement uses TRBV20-1 and TRBJ1-2; a possible D gene is TRBD1 (6 bases). Looked up from germline, CDR1 is DFQATT and CDR2 is SNEGSKA (reference sequence). V was shortened by 3 bases and J by 0 bases, with 14 bases between the two germline ends. This CDR3 is built from 15 residues. The CDR3 DNA is TGCAGTGCTAGGATCGAGGGGGTAACTAACTATGGCTACACCTTC. This sequence encodes CSARIEGVTNYGYTF.

This clonotype has at least ten counts. The CDR3 nucleotides are TGCGCCAGCAGCCCACGAAACCCAGGGGGCTACACCTTC. The encoded protein is CASSPRNPGGYTF. This chain connects TRBV5-1 to TRBJ1-2, with a possible D match to TRBD1 (5 bases). Germline CDR1 SGHRS, CDR2 YFSETQ. V shed 4 bases and J shed 8 bases, with 15 bases lying between them. The CDR3 sequence is 13 residues long.

This clonotype was detected many times. The chain is built from TRBV20-1 and TRBJ2-7; 9 bases match TRBD2. The J segment lost 2 bases and the V segment lost 6 bases, leaving 8 bases of the junction unmatched. The CDR3 is 14 amino acids. Germline CDR1 and CDR2: DFQATT and SNEGSKA (reference sequence). Written as DNA, the CDR3 is TGCAGTGCAAAAAGCGGGGGGCCACCCTACGAGCAGTACTTC. Translated: CSAKSGGPPYEQYF.

This clonotype was detected only once. A much bigger clone sits one base away, suggesting this may be a read error. The conserved phenylalanine or tryptophan is not found at the CDR3 terminus, so this likely reflects a read error. The chain uses TRBV28 and TRBJ2-7; D may be TRBD2 (5 bases). The CDR3 sequence is 14 residues long. Germline V CDR1 and CDR2: MDHEN, SYDVKM. Trimming removed 6 bases from V and 3 bases from J, with 15 bases in between. Here the CDR3 reads CASSRTLGSYEQYL. DNA of the CDR3: TGTGCCAGCAGCAGGACGCTGGGGAGCTACGAGCAGTACCTC.

This clonotype was observed many times. The V gene is TRBV27, the J gene TRBJ2-7, with TRBD1 as a possible D gene (6 bases). This CDR3 has 14 residues. The V gene lost 6 bases and the J gene lost 7 bases, with 19 bases spanning the gap. CDR1 is MNHEY and CDR2 is SMNVEV in the germline V gene (reference sequence). This chain's CDR3 is CASRKGVLTGEQYF. In DNA, the CDR3 is TGTGCCAGCAGGAAGGGGGTATTGACGGGGGAGCAGTACTTC.

This clonotype showed up many times. The chain joins TRBV5-1 to TRBJ2-4, with 8 nucleotides matching TRBD2. Germline loops: CDR1 SGHRS, CDR2 YFSETQ. J gave up 7 bases and V 0 bases, and 6 bases lay outside the gene matches. The CDR3 is 15 residues long. This CDR3 reads CASSLDGGASNIQYF. The DNA for the CDR3 is TGCGCCAGCAGCTTGGACGGGGGGGCGTCCAACATTCAGTACTTC.